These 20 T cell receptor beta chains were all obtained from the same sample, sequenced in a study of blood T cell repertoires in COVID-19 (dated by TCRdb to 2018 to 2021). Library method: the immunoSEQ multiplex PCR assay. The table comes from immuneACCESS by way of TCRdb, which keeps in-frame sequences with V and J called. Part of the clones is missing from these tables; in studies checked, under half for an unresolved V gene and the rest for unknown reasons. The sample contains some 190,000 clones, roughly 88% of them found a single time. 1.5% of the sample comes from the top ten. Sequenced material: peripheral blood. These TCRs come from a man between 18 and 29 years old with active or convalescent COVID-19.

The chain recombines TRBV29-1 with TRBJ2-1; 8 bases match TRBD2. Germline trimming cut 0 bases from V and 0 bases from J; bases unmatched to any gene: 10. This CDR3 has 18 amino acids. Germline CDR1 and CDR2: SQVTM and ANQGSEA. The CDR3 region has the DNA TGCAGCGTTGAAGATCGGCTATCCGGGACTAGCTCCTACAATGAGCAGTTCTTC. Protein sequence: CSVEDRLSGTSSYNEQFF.

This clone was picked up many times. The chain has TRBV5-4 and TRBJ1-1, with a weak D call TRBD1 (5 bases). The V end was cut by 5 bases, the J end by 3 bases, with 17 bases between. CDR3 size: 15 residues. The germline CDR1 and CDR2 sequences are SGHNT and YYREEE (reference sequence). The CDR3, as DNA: TGTGCCAGCAGACCCAGTCCGCCAGGGCACACTGAAGCTTTCTTT. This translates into CASRPSPPGHTEAFF.

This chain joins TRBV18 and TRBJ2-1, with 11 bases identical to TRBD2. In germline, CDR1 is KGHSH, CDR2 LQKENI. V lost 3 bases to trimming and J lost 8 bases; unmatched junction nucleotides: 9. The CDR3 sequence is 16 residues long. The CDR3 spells CASSPLPTSGIYEQFF. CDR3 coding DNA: TGTGCCAGCTCACCTTTACCGACTAGCGGGATCTATGAGCAGTTCTTC.

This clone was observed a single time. This CDR3 is CASSRQDYGYTF. The DNA of the CDR3 is TGCGCCAGCAGTCGACAGGACTATGGCTACACCTTC. The chain has TRBV10-2 and TRBJ1-2, with D possibly matching TRBD1 (6 bases). CDR1 and CDR2 (germline): WSHSY, SAAADI. V lost 5 bases and J lost 3, with 7 bases in between. The CDR3 covers 12 residues.

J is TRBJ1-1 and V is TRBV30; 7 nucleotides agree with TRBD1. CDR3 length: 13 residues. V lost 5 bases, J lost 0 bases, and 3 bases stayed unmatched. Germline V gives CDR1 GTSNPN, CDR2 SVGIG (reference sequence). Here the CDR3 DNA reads TGTGCCTGGTGCAGGGGGATGAACACTGAAGCTTTCTTT. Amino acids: CAWCRGMNTEAFF.

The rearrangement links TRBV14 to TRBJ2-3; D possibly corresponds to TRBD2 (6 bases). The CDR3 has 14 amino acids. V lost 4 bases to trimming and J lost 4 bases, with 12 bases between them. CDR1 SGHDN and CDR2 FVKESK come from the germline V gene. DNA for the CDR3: TGTGCCAGCAGCCCCGAGGAGGGCGCAGATACGCAGTATTTT. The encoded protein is CASSPEEGADTQYF.

In nucleotides, the CDR3 is TGTGCCTGGAGCCGACAGGGAGGCGAGCAGTACTTC. As protein: CAWSRQGGEQYF. V usage is TRBV30 and J usage is TRBJ2-7; a possible D gene is TRBD1 (7 bases). The germline V and J ends were trimmed by 3 bases and 6 bases, with 12 bases remaining between them. This CDR3 comprises 12 residues. Germline assignment: CDR1 GTSNPN and CDR2 SVGIG (reference sequence). Drawing the rest from reference TRBV30 and TRBJ2-7, the complete variable domain is SQTIHQWPATLVQPVGSPLSLECTVEGTSNPNLYWYRQAAGRGLQLLFYSVGIGQISSEVPQNLSASRPQDRQFILSSKKLLLSDSGFYLCAWSRQGGEQYFGPGTRLTVT.

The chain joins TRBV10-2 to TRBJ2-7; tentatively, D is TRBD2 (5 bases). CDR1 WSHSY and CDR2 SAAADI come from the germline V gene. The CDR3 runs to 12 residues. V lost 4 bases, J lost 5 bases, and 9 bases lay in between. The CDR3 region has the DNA TGCGCCAGCAGTGGGGAGCTGAACGAGCAGTACTTC. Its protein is CASSGELNEQYF.

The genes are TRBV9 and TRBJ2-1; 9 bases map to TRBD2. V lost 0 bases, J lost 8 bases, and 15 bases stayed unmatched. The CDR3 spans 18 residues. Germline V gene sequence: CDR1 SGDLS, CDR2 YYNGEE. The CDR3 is CASSVAPGGAGGGYEQFF. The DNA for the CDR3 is TGTGCCAGCAGCGTAGCCCCCGGCGGAGCGGGAGGCGGGTATGAGCAGTTCTTC.

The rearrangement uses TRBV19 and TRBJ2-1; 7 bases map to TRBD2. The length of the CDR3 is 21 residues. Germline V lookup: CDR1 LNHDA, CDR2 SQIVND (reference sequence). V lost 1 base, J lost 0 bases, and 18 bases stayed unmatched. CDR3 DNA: TGTGCCAGTAGTATAGTCTTCGGCGGAGGGAGGGTCTTTAGCTCCTACAATGAGCAGTTCTTC. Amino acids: CASSIVFGGGRVFSSYNEQFF.

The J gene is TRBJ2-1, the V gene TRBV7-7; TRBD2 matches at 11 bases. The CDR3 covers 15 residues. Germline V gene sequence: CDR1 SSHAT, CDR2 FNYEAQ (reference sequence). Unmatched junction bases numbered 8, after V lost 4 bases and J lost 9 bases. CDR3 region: CASSSLGLAGGEQFF. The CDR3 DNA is TGTGCCAGCAGCTCCCTCGGGCTAGCGGGAGGTGAGCAGTTCTTC.

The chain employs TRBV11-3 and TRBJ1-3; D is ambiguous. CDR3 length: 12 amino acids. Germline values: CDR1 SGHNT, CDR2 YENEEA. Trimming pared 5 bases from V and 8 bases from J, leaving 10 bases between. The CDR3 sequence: CASSLQSDTIYF. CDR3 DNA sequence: TGTGCCAGCAGCCTACAGTCGGACACCATATATTTT.

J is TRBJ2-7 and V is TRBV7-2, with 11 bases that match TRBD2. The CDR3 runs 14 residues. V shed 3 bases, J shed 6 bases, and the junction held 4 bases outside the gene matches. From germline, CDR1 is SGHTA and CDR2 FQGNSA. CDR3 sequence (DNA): TGTGCCAGCAGCTTTACTAGCGGGAGTGGCGAGCAGTACTTC. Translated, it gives CASSFTSGSGEQYF.

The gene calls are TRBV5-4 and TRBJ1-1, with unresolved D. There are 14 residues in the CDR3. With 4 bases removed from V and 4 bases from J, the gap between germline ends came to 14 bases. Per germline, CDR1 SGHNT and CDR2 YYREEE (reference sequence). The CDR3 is CASSPVPSSTEAFF. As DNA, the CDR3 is TGTGCCAGCAGCCCGGTCCCCTCATCCACTGAAGCTTTCTTT.

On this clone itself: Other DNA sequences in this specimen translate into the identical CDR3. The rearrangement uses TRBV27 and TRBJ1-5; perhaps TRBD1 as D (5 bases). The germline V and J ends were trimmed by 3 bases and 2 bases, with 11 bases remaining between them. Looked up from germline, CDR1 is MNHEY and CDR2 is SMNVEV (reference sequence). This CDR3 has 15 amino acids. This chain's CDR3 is CASSLQGLGNQPQHF. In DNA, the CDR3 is TGTGCCAGCAGTTTGCAGGGTTTGGGCAATCAGCCCCAGCATTTT.

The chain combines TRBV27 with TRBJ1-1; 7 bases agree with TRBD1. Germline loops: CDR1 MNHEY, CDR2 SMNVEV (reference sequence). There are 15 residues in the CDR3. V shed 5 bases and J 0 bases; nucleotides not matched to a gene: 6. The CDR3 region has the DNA TGTGCCAGCAGTCGGGACAGCCATATGAACACTGAAGCTTTCTTT. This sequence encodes CASSRDSHMNTEAFF.

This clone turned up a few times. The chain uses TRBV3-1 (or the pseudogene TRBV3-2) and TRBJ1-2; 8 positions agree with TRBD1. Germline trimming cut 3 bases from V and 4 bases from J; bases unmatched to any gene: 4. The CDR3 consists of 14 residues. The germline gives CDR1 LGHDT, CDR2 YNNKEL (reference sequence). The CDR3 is CASSHGTGSYGYTF. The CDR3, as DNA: TGTGCCAGCAGCCACGGGACAGGATCCTATGGCTACACCTTC.

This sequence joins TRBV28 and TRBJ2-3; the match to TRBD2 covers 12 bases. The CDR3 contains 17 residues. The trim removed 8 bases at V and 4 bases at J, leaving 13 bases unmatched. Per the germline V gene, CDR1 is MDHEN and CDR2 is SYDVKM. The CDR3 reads CASEQSSGRAGADTQYF. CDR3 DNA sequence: TGTGCCAGCGAACAATCTAGCGGGAGGGCCGGGGCAGATACGCAGTATTTT.

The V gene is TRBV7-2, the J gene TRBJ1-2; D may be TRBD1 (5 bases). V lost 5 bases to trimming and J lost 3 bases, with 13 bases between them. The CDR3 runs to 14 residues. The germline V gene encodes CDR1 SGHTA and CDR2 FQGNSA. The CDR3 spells CASSRGGVYYGYTF. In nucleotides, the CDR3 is TGTGCCAGCAGCCGGGGAGGGGTGTACTATGGCTACACCTTC.

The DNA of the CDR3 is TGTGCCAGCAGTTATAAACCGGGACAGGCAAAAACACCCCTCCACTTT. It yields the protein CASSYKPGQAKTPLHF. V gene TRBV11-2 combines with J gene TRBJ1-6, with 8 bases lining up with TRBD1. The CDR3 runs to 16 residues. V shed 6 bases, J shed 11 bases, and the junction held 15 bases outside the gene matches. Germline CDR1 is SGHAT and CDR2 is FQNNGV.